This record covers a single T cell receptor beta chain. What it recognizes is unknown. The data are from a study of beta chain features in type 1 diabetes. General study findings and limits: The study found moderately but significantly shorter TCRB CDR3s in all four CD4+ subsets of Type 1 diabetes patients. Whether HLA type influences TCRB rearrangement remained unresolved here. At VDJ recombination sites, type 1 diabetes patients had fewer insertions and more deleted nucleotides.

V dropped 8 bases and J dropped 5 bases, with 18 bases sitting between them. This CDR3 has 14 amino acids. Germline lookup yields CDR1 SNHLY and CDR2 FYNNEI. The entirety of the isolated RNA underwent reverse transcription, so expressed TCRB transcripts were sequenced. Sequencing was performed with immunoSEQ multiplex PCR; in TCRdb, only in-frame clones are kept and a portion is missing. This table holds some 350,000 clones, roughly a tenth found once. The sample taken for sequencing was central memory CD4+ T cells from blood. The chain links TRBV2 to TRBJ2-5; the D gene is possibly TRBD1 (5 bases). This clonotype originated in a man aged 30 to 45 with type 1 diabetes. CDR3 amino acids: CASLRQGHGETQYF. Here the CDR3 DNA reads TGTGCCAGCCTAAGGCAGGGCCATGGTGAGACCCAGTACTTC. Full variable domain (outside the CDR3, taken from reference TRBV2 and TRBJ2-5): EPEVTQTPSHQVTQMGQEVILRCVPISNHLYFYWYRQILGQKVEFLVSFYNNEISEKSEIFDDQFSVERPDGSNFTLKIRSTKLEDSAMYFCASLRQGHGETQYFGPGTRLLVL.